These 23 T cell receptor beta chains share one sample of origin, sequenced in a study of T cell repertoires in cytomegalovirus infection. MiXCR was run by TCRdb on the reads, yielding one entry per CDR3 protein. This table has around 430,000 distinct CDR3 sequences, more than 40% appearing once. Their target antigens are unknown. This specimen was cultured PBMCs, taken from culture after CMV antigen stimulation. These receptors originate from a human donor in good health (CMV status not recorded). Some clones in this sample may be carry-over from other donors' samples.

This clonotype has a handful of counts. This rearrangement joins TRBV7-2 to TRBJ2-2; 10 bases map to TRBD2. The CDR3 has 14 residues. From germline, CDR1 is SGHTA and CDR2 FQGNSA. Trimming removed 5 bases from V and 8 bases from J; junction bases left unmatched: 5. This CDR3 is CASSPGLANGELFF. CDR3 DNA: TGTGCCAGCAGCCCGGGACTAGCGAATGGGGAGCTGTTTTTT.

The V and J genes are TRBV5-4 and TRBJ2-3; TRBD2 agrees at 9 bases. In germline, CDR1 is SGHNT, CDR2 YYREEE (reference sequence). The CDR3 totals 15 residues. Losses at the gene ends were 2 bases for V and 6 bases for J; bases not matched to a gene: 7. This CDR3 reads CASSFVAGEVDTQYF. DNA of the CDR3: TGTGCCAGCAGCTTCGTAGCGGGAGAGGTCGATACGCAGTATTTT.

The genes are TRBV6-1 and TRBJ2-1; no clear D. Per the germline V gene, CDR1 is MNHNS and CDR2 is SASEGT. This CDR3 region has 16 residues. The V and J ends lost 4 bases and 8 bases respectively, with 21 bases between them. The CDR3 spells CASSVPGQLGFDEQFF. CDR3 DNA sequence: TGTGCCAGCAGTGTCCCGGGCCAGTTGGGGTTTGATGAGCAGTTCTTC.

The J gene is TRBJ2-4, the V gene TRBV6-2 or TRBV6-3, with TRBD2 matching 7 bases. The CDR3 spans 14 residues. Germline CDR1 reads MNHEY; CDR2 reads SVGEGT. V gave up 5 bases and J gave up 5 bases; unmatched junction bases: 6. CDR3 sequence reads: CASSDSLAENIQYF. CDR3 nucleotide sequence: TGTGCCAGCAGTGACAGTCTAGCGGAAAACATTCAGTACTTC.

This clonotype was picked up a small number of times. This chain connects TRBV7-2 to TRBJ2-2; a weak D match, TRBD1 (5 bases). V lost 1 base and J 6 bases, leaving 15 bases between the germline ends. The germline CDR1 and CDR2 sequences are SGHTA and FQGNSA. This CDR3 is built from 16 residues. The CDR3 is CASSLVDHRLAGELFF. CDR3 nucleotides: TGTGCCAGCAGCTTAGTAGACCACAGGCTAGCCGGGGAGCTGTTTTTT.

In DNA, the CDR3 is TGTGCCAGCAGCCCTCCCGCTAGCGGGAGTGGGACAGATACGCAGTATTTT. Residues: CASSPPASGSGTDTQYF. V and J are TRBV5-4 and TRBJ2-3; TRBD2 aligns across 10 bases. J gave up 3 bases and V 4 bases, and 11 bases lay outside the gene matches. CDR1 and CDR2 (germline): SGHNT, YYREEE (reference sequence). The CDR3 loop spans 17 amino acids.

A few counts support this clonotype. This chain connects TRBV7-8 to TRBJ1-3; D possibly corresponds to TRBD1 (6 bases). CDR1 and CDR2 (germline): SGHVS, FQNEAQ. Trimming pared 5 bases from V and 2 bases from J, leaving 10 bases between. There are 14 residues in the CDR3. DNA of the CDR3: TGTGCCAGCAGCACCAGGGGCACTGGAAACACCATATATTTT. The encoded protein is CASSTRGTGNTIYF.

V is TRBV11-2 and J is TRBJ2-2; D could derive from TRBD1 or TRBD2 (5 bases each). The CDR3 contains 21 residues. Germline V CDR1 and CDR2: SGHAT, FQNNGV. Trimming removed 4 bases at V and 2 bases at J, with 29 bases between. Here the CDR3 DNA reads TGTGCCAGCAGCTCCACCCAACGGTCCGGGGCTGGAGCGGCCAACACCGGGGAGCTGTTTTTT. This sequence encodes CASSSTQRSGAGAANTGELFF.

This clonotype occurred a few times. V gene TRBV7-8 combines with J gene TRBJ2-1; D might be TRBD2 (5 bases). This CDR3 region has 16 residues. Trimming stripped 5 bases from V and 0 bases from J, with 14 bases between. Germline CDR1 SGHVS, CDR2 FQNEAQ. In nucleotides, the CDR3 is TGTGCCAGCAGCACGCAGAGGGTTAGCTCCTACAATGAGCAGTTCTTC. Translation: CASSTQRVSSYNEQFF.

This chain links TRBV12-3 or TRBV12-4 with TRBJ1-4; tentatively, D is TRBD1 (5 bases). The V gene lost 3 bases and the J gene lost 0 bases, with 11 bases spanning the gap. The CDR3 is made up of 16 amino acids. The CDR3 coding sequence is TGTGCCAGCAGTTTTGCGGGGGATGCAACTAATGAAAAACTGTTTTTT. Its translation is CASSFAGDATNEKLFF.

The rearrangement links TRBV3-1 to TRBJ1-1; D is undetermined. Germline-derived CDR1 and CDR2 are LGHDT and YNNKEL (reference sequence). The CDR3 has 16 amino acids. V lost 0 bases and J 6 bases, leaving 17 bases between the germline ends. CDR3 DNA sequence: TGTGCCAGCAGCCAAGACCTGGTTGGGATGTTCGCTGAAGCTTTCTTT. As protein: CASSQDLVGMFAEAFF.

This clonotype was counted between two and nine times. The chain has TRBV7-8 and TRBJ2-5; 7 nucleotides line up with TRBD2. The CDR3 is made up of 13 amino acids. The ends lost 5 bases at V and 5 bases at J; junction bases unmatched: 5. Per germline, CDR1 SGHVS and CDR2 FQNEAQ. In DNA form, the CDR3 reads TGTGCCAGCAGCGGGGGGGGGAGGGAGACCCAGTACTTC. Its translation: CASSGGGRETQYF.

As concerns this clonotype: The junction shows a germline mismatch at one end, possibly a read error. The rearrangement links TRBV6-1 to TRBJ1-1; 7 bases map to TRBD1. Germline CDR1 and CDR2: MNHNS and SASEGT. This CDR3 comprises 13 residues. In DNA form, the CDR3 reads TGTGCCAGCAGTGAAGGGGATCTGGGACAGTTTATCTTT. Translation gives CASSEGDLGQFIF.

This clonotype was seen more than once but under ten times. The gene calls are TRBV28 and TRBJ2-5; TRBD1 might be the D (6 bases). Germline V gene lookup returns CDR1 MDHEN and CDR2 SYDVKM. The CDR3 totals 13 residues. V was shortened by 3 bases and J by 7 bases, with 12 bases between the two germline ends. This CDR3 is CASSFRGKGTQYF. The CDR3 DNA sequence: TGTGCCAGCAGTTTTAGGGGGAAAGGGACCCAGTACTTC.

The rearrangement uses TRBV10-3 and TRBJ2-7; 10 nucleotides agree with TRBD2. After removal of 3 bases from V and 4 bases from J, the junction contained 9 bases not matched to a gene. Germline V CDR1 and CDR2: ENHRY, SYGVKD. CDR3 size: 16 residues. CDR3 in amino acids: CAISEAAGGRVYEQYF. In nucleotides, the CDR3 is TGTGCCATCAGTGAAGCAGCGGGGGGGCGTGTGTACGAGCAGTACTTC.

This clonotype appeared once. The J gene is TRBJ1-2, the V gene TRBV18; TRBD1 matches at 9 bases. The V segment lost 2 bases and the J segment 7 bases; nucleotides outside the gene matches: 5. CDR3 size: 14 residues. Per germline, CDR1 KGHSH and CDR2 LQKENI. The CDR3 sequence is CASSPEGQGSGYTF. Written as DNA, the CDR3 is TGTGCCAGCTCACCAGAGGGACAGGGCTCTGGCTACACCTTC.

This clonotype was picked up a small number of times. J is TRBJ1-6 and V is TRBV15; D perhaps matches TRBD1 (6 bases). Germline assignment: CDR1 LNHNV and CDR2 YYDKDF (reference sequence). This CDR3 region has 16 residues. V was shortened by 5 bases and J by 7 bases, with 18 bases between the two germline ends. DNA of the CDR3: TGTGCCACCAGCGCTTGGGCTTCGAGGGGGAATTCACCCCTCCACTTT. This codes for CATSAWASRGNSPLHF.

V usage is TRBV12-3 or TRBV12-4 and J usage is TRBJ2-1, with 9 nucleotides matching TRBD2. Germline trimming cut 5 bases from V and 2 bases from J; bases unmatched to any gene: 10. The CDR3 runs 17 residues. The CDR3 is CASSPRTLAGPYNEQFF. The CDR3 bases are TGTGCCAGCAGTCCGAGGACGCTAGCGGGGCCCTACAATGAGCAGTTCTTC.

J is TRBJ1-2 and V is TRBV14, with D unresolved. This CDR3 spans 15 amino acids. V was pared by 0 bases and J by 8 bases, with 16 bases between. The germline CDR1 and CDR2 sequences are SGHDN and FVKESK. For the CDR3, the DNA is TGTGCCAGCAGCCAAGATCGGCAGACCCGTTGGGGCTACACCTTC. This encodes CASSQDRQTRWGYTF.

This clonotype was detected only a few times. This chain uses TRBV19 with TRBJ2-1, with unresolved D. V was pared by 0 bases and J by 7 bases, with 10 bases between. The CDR3 covers 14 residues. CDR1 LNHDA and CDR2 SQIVND come from the germline V gene (reference sequence). As DNA, the CDR3 is TGTGCCAGTAGTATAGACCACTCAGTGAATGAGCAGTTCTTC. It codes for CASSIDHSVNEQFF.

The chain couples TRBV4-1 to TRBJ2-3; the D is unclear. Germline-derived CDR1 and CDR2 are MGHRA and YSYEKL. This CDR3 spans 15 amino acids. The V end lost 0 bases, the J end lost 2 bases, and 9 bases lay between the germline ends. CDR3 in DNA: TGCGCCAGCAGCCAAGAGCCCCAGTCCACAGATACGCAGTATTTT. It yields the protein CASSQEPQSTDTQYF.

V is TRBV15 and J is TRBJ1-4, with D tentatively TRBD1 (6 bases). Germline V gene lookup returns CDR1 LNHNV and CDR2 YYDKDF (reference sequence). The V end was cut by 4 bases, the J end by 8 bases, with 11 bases between. This CDR3 contains 13 residues. The CDR3 DNA reads TGTGCCACCAGCATAAGGACAGAAGAAAAACTGTTTTTT. Protein product: CATSIRTEEKLFF.

The chain is built from TRBV6-6 and TRBJ2-3; either TRBD1 or TRBD2 may fit D (5 bases each). The germline gives CDR1 MNHNY, CDR2 SVGAGI (reference sequence). The V gene lost 4 bases and the J gene lost 6 bases, with 17 bases spanning the gap. The length of the CDR3 is 15 residues. CDR3 in amino acids: CASSFLGQGDDTQYF. The CDR3 DNA reads as TGTGCCAGCAGTTTCCTAGGACAAGGGGACGATACGCAGTATTTT.